Each of the 21 T cell receptor beta chains below was sequenced from the same sample in a study of tumor-infiltrating lymphocytes in primary liver carcinoma. From unsorted bulk tissue weighing roughly 17-31 mg, DNA and RNA were co-extracted. From around 520 ng of total RNA, TCR beta-specific cDNA was reverse-transcribed using a constant-region primer. Three nested multiplex PCR rounds, a slightly modified ARM-PCR, produced the libraries for TCR beta. PCR rounds one and two used TRBV1-TRBV30 forward primers with a C-beta reverse primer for 10 cycles each. TCRdb re-analysed the multiplex PCR reads in MiXCR, keeping a single row per CDR3 protein. This table has approximately 190,000 distinct CDR3 sequences, 85% appearing once. The sample comprised tumor tissue from primary liver carcinoma. The receptors stem from a man aged 35-49 years with primary liver carcinoma and hepatitis B virus infection.

This chain links TRBV28 with TRBJ2-1; 11 bases are a match to TRBD2. The length of the CDR3 is 15 residues. The germline gives CDR1 MDHEN, CDR2 SYDVKM. V was pared by 5 bases and J by 9 bases, with 9 bases of the junction left unmatched. The CDR3, as DNA: TGTGCCAGCAGTGTAGCGGGAGGGCTGGGCAGTGAGCAGTTCTTC. The encoded protein is CASSVAGGLGSEQFF. Looking up the rest from reference TRBV28 and TRBJ2-1 gives the full variable domain: DVKVTQSSRYLVKRTGEKVFLECVQDMDHENMFWYRQDPGLGLRLIYFSYDVKMKEKGDIPEGYSVSREKKERFSLILESASTNQTSMYLCASSVAGGLGSEQFFGPGTRLTVL.

The rearrangement joins TRBV5-1 to TRBJ2-3; tentatively, D is TRBD1 or TRBD2 (5 bases each). This CDR3 comprises 14 residues. Trimming took 4 bases from V and 13 from J, leaving 22 bases between them. Germline values: CDR1 SGHRS, CDR2 YFSETQ. The CDR3 here is CASSPGTNTDKKYF. For the CDR3, the DNA is TGCGCCAGCAGCCCCGGGACCAACACAGATAAGAAGTATTTT.

A note on this clonotype: Germline and junction disagree at one end, which may indicate a read error. The chain links TRBV29-1 to TRBJ2-7; D might be TRBD2 (5 bases). CDR3 length: 15 amino acids. Germline-derived CDR1 and CDR2 are SQVTM and ANQGSEA. This CDR3 reads CSVEDLRGSSYEHYF. In DNA form, the CDR3 reads TGCAGCGTTGAAGATCTAAGAGGGAGCTCCTACGAGCATTACTTC.

As regards this clonotype: The conserved phenylalanine or tryptophan normally closing the CDR3 is absent here, so this likely arose from a read error. The J gene is TRBJ2-7, the V gene TRBV29-1, with D unclear. V dropped 3 bases and J dropped 4 bases, with 10 bases sitting between them. The germline CDR1 and CDR2 sequences are SQVTM and ANQGSEA. There are 12 residues in the CDR3. Here the CDR3 reads CSVESTDYEQYL. Written as DNA, the CDR3 is TGCAGCGTTGAGTCCACAGATTACGAGCAGTACTTA.

In the case of this clonotype: No conserved phenylalanine or tryptophan ends this CDR3, so it is likely a read error. The rearrangement links TRBV29-1 to TRBJ2-2; 9 bases agree with TRBD1. The V gene's germline CDR1 is SQVTM and CDR2 ANQGSEA. J was trimmed by 6 bases and V by 3 bases; bases with no gene match: 5. The CDR3 runs 14 residues. As DNA, the CDR3 is TGCAGCGTTGAGGGACAGGGAGCGCCCGGGGAGCTGTTTTTA. It yields the protein CSVEGQGAPGELFL.

With regard to this clonotype: A much larger clone lies a single base off, so this may be a read error. The rearrangement joins TRBV30 to TRBJ2-2; D is unresolved. This CDR3 has 12 residues. Germline V CDR1 and CDR2: GTSNPN, SVGIG (reference sequence). The CDR3 sequence: CAWGPNTRELFF. CDR3 nucleotide sequence: TGTGCCTGGGGTCCCAACACCCGGGAGCTGTTTTTT.

Comment on this clonotype: At one end the junction does not follow the germline gene, possibly because of a read error. The chain is built from TRBV4-1 and TRBJ1-3, with D maybe TRBD1 (6 bases). The CDR3 runs 17 residues. Germline lookup yields CDR1 MGHRA and CDR2 YSYEKL. In DNA, the CDR3 is TGCACCAGCAGCCAACTAAGGACAGCAGGTTCTGGAGATACCATATATTTT. It specifies CTSSQLRTAGSGDTIYF.

This chain joins TRBV11-1 and TRBJ2-7, with 9 bases that match TRBD2. Germline V gene lookup returns CDR1 SGHAT and CDR2 FQDESV (reference sequence). V shed 2 bases and J 1 base; nucleotides not matched to a gene: 9. The CDR3 contains 17 residues. The CDR3 spells CASSLYRSAGGSYEQYF. The CDR3 nucleotides are TGTGCCAGCAGCTTATACCGCTCCGCGGGAGGGTCCTACGAGCAGTACTTC.

As regards this clonotype: The CDR3 does not end in the conserved phenylalanine or tryptophan, so this is likely a read error. The V gene is TRBV29-1, the J gene TRBJ2-3, with a weak D call TRBD1 (6 bases). The CDR3 covers 13 residues. CDR1 is SQVTM, CDR2 ANQGSEA, per germline. The CDR3 region is CSVRTGGGDTQYC. CDR3 bases: TGCAGTGTCCGGACTGGGGGCGGAGATACGCAGTATTGT.

The gene calls are TRBV6-1 and TRBJ1-2, with D maybe TRBD1 (6 bases). This CDR3 has 15 amino acids. V was pared by 7 bases and J by 9 bases, with 24 bases between. Germline V gene lookup returns CDR1 MNHNS and CDR2 SASEGT. CDR3 sequence: CASIVSGTGSDRYTF. CDR3 nucleotide sequence: TGTGCCAGCATAGTTTCCGGTACAGGGTCTGACCGCTACACCTTC.

Comment on this clonotype: Compared with germline, one end of the junction differs, possibly owing to a read error. The chain recombines TRBV5-4 with TRBJ2-1; no clear D. In germline, CDR1 is SGHNT, CDR2 YYREEE (reference sequence). The CDR3 extends over 14 amino acids. The DNA for the CDR3 is TGTGCCAGTAGCTTGGAATCCCATAACAATGAGCAGTTATTC. Its protein product is CASSLESHNNEQLF.

For this clonotype: This may come from a read error, since a much larger clone is one base off. The V and J genes are TRBV5-5 and TRBJ2-3; D gene unclear. The CDR3 spans 16 residues. Germline V gene lookup returns CDR1 SGHKS and CDR2 YYEKEE (reference sequence). This CDR3 is CTSSLTVRSSTDTQYF. For the CDR3, the DNA is TGTACCAGCAGCTTAACAGTCAGATCTAGCACAGATACGCAGTATTTT. Filled out from reference TRBV5-5 and TRBJ2-3, the complete variable domain reads DAGVTQSPTHLIKTRGQQVTLRCSPISGHKSVSWYQQVLGQGPQFIFQYYEKEERGRGNFPDRFSARQFPNYSSELNVNALLLGDSALYLCTSSLTVRSSTDTQYFGPGTRLTVL.

Notes on this clonotype: The junction does not match germline at one end; this may be a read error. The chain employs TRBV12-3 or TRBV12-4 and TRBJ1-1; D gene ambiguous. The CDR3 consists of 13 residues. CDR3 DNA: TGTACCAGCAGGATTCGAATTAACACTCAAGCTTTCTTT. It yields the protein CTSRIRINTQAFF.

This clonotype was found many times. The chain uses TRBV7-8 and TRBJ2-7; 10 bases agree with TRBD1. The junction had 11 bases not matched to a gene; V was cut back by 4 bases and J by 5 bases. The CDR3 sequence is 16 residues long. Germline V lookup: CDR1 SGHVS, CDR2 FQNEAQ. CDR3 residues: CASSSASTGGINEQYF. CDR3 nucleotide sequence: TGTGCCAGCAGCTCCGCCTCGACAGGGGGCATCAACGAGCAGTACTTC. Full variable domain (outside the CDR3, taken from reference TRBV7-8 and TRBJ2-7): GAGVSQSPRYKVAKRGQDVALRCDPISGHVSLFWYQQALGQGPEFLTYFQNEAQLDKSGLPSDRFFAERPEGSVSTLKIQRTQQEDSAVYLCASSSASTGGINEQYFGPGTRLTVT.

This clonotype appeared many times. The V and J genes are TRBV28 and TRBJ2-5; perhaps TRBD1 as D (6 bases). V lost 3 bases and J 3 bases, leaving 14 bases between the germline ends. The CDR3 runs 15 residues. Germline values: CDR1 MDHEN, CDR2 SYDVKM. The CDR3 coding sequence is TGTGCCAGCAGTTTCCCCAGTCCAGGGGAAGAGACCCAGTACTTC. Translation: CASSFPSPGEETQYF. The entire variable domain, with the rest obtained from reference TRBV28 and TRBJ2-5, is as follows: DVKVTQSSRYLVKRTGEKVFLECVQDMDHENMFWYRQDPGLGLRLIYFSYDVKMKEKGDIPEGYSVSREKKERFSLILESASTNQTSMYLCASSFPSPGEETQYFGPGTRLLVL.

This clonotype appeared once. At one boundary the junction diverges from the germline segment, which might be a read error. This chain links TRBV11-1 with TRBJ2-2, with D perhaps given as TRBD1 or TRBD2 (5 bases each). Germline V gene sequence: CDR1 SGHAT, CDR2 FQDESV (reference sequence). The CDR3 covers 15 residues. The CDR3 protein is CVSSYTGPFSGKLFF. The CDR3 bases are TGTGTCAGCAGCTATACAGGACCTTTCTCCGGGAAGTTGTTTTTT.

A word on this clonotype: The CDR3 does not close with the conserved phenylalanine or tryptophan, likely indicating a read error. This chain links TRBV30 with TRBJ2-1; possibly TRBD2 for D (5 bases). CDR1 and CDR2 from the germline V gene are GTSNPN and SVGIG (reference sequence). The CDR3 is 16 amino acids. This chain's CDR3 is CAWSRPGSESYNEQFL. The CDR3 DNA follows: TGCGCCTGGAGTCGGCCGGGGTCTGAGTCCTACAATGAACAGTTCTTA.

Note on this clonotype: A single base separates this from a much larger clone, so it may be a read error. J is TRBJ2-7 and V is TRBV30, with D perhaps TRBD1 (6 bases). This CDR3 contains 14 residues. Germline V lookup: CDR1 GTSNPN, CDR2 SVGIG (reference sequence). The CDR3 here is CAWSLDPRGYGQYF. In DNA, the CDR3 is TGTGCCTGGAGTCTGGATCCGAGGGGGTACGGGCAGTACTTC. The variable domain in full, completed from reference TRBV30 and TRBJ2-7, reads SQTIHQWPATLVQPVGSPLSLECTVEGTSNPNLYWYRQAAGRGLQLLFYSVGIGQISSEVPQNLSASRPQDRQFILSSKKLLLSDSGFYLCAWSLDPRGYGQYFGPGTRLTVT.

The chain links TRBV6-2 or TRBV6-3 to TRBJ2-7, with D unresolved. The CDR3 spans 13 residues. The V gene lost 10 bases and the J gene lost 2 bases, with 15 bases spanning the gap. The germline gives CDR1 MNHEY, CDR2 SVGEGT. The CDR3 coding sequence is TGTGCCAACACTGGACGTTATCCCTACGAGCAGTACTTC. Its protein is CANTGRYPYEQYF.

CDR3 DNA: TGCAGTCCCCTCTTCGGGGCCGATCAGTACTTC. It translates to CSPLFGADQYF. The chain employs TRBV29-1 and TRBJ2-7; perhaps D is TRBD1 or TRBD2 (5 bases each). The germline V gene encodes CDR1 SQVTM and CDR2 ANQGSEA. This CDR3 is 11 amino acids long.

With respect to this clonotype: Sequence at one end of the junction differs from germline and may be a read error. The chain employs TRBV30 and TRBJ2-6, with D possibly matching TRBD1 (5 bases). Germline V CDR1 and CDR2: GTSNPN, SVGIG (reference sequence). There are 12 residues in the CDR3. The CDR3 region has the DNA TGTGCCATCCTCTCTGGGGCCAATGTCCTGACTTTC. This codes for CAILSGANVLTF.